A selection of T cell receptor beta chains follows, all from one sample in a study of CD8 T cells in ankylosing spondylitis. A single record per CDR3 protein comes from TCRdb applying MiXCR to the 5' RACE reads. The sample consists of about 190,000 distinct CDR3 sequences, approximately 13% of them appearing once. Sequenced sample: blood, either unsorted or a sorted T cell fraction (not recorded which). The receptors stem from a female donor with ankylosing spondylitis or in good health (not recorded which). Each CDR3 is given with its conserved first and last residue. D genes are given only for firm matches. Clone size is not always given. Where it is, it says once, few, many or a class for expanded clones.

D gene	V gene	J gene	clone size	CDR3 DNA	CDR3 protein
NA	TRBV3-1	TRBJ2-2	many	TGTGCCAGCAGCCAGCACGGGACGCCCGGGGAGCTGTTTTTT	CASSQHGTPGELFF
NA	TRBV4-3	TRBJ1-1	few	TGCGCCAGCAGCCAAGTCTCGAACACTGAAGCTTTCTTT	CASSQVSNTEAFF
TRBD2	TRBV6-1	TRBJ2-1	few	TGTGCCAGCAGGGGGGGGACTAGACTCGGGAATGAGCAGTTCTTC	CASRGGTRLGNEQFF
NA	TRBV7-8	TRBJ1-1	many	TGTGCCAGCAGCTTAGGTTCCGGACTGAGCACTGAAGCTTTCTTT	CASSLGSGLSTEAFF
TRBD1	TRBV29-1	TRBJ1-1	many	TGCAGCGTGACCTCGTCAGGGGGCGTGGAAGCTTTCTTT	CSVTSSGGVEAFF
NA	TRBV7-2	TRBJ1-4	many	TGTGCCAGCAGCCAGGGGTCGGCTAATGAAAAACTGTTTTTT	CASSQGSANEKLFF
TRBD1	TRBV18	TRBJ2-3	many	TGTGCCAGCTCACCGGGGACAGGGGGCGCAGATACGCAGTATTTT	CASSPGTGGADTQYF
TRBD2	TRBV19	TRBJ2-7	NA	TGTGCCAGCCGGGACTATGATAAGAACGAGCAGTACTTC	CASRDYDKNEQYF
NA	TRBV12-3/TRBV12-4	TRBJ1-5	many	TGTGCCAGCAGTCCCGGGCCGGATAGCAATCAGCCCCAGCATTTT	CASSPGPDSNQPQHF
NA	TRBV29-1	TRBJ1-2	many	TGCAGCGCAAGGACGGGGGATTTCTATGGCTACACCTTC	CSARTGDFYGYTF
TRBD1	TRBV5-1	TRBJ1-2	many	TGCGCCAGCAGCTTCGACAGGGTTAATGGCTACACCTTC	CASSFDRVNGYTF
NA	TRBV7-3	TRBJ1-1	many	TGTGCCAGCAGCCGGTCGGGCACGACGATGAACACTGAAGCTTTCTTT	CASSRSGTTMNTEAFF
TRBD1	TRBV4-1	TRBJ2-2	many	TGCGCCAGCAGCCAAGAGGGGGGACAGGGTTACGGCGGGGAGCTGTTTTTT	CASSQEGGQGYGGELFF
TRBD2	TRBV28	TRBJ2-1	many	TGTGCCAGCAGTTTATCCCGCCTAGCGGGAGGTAGTGAGCAGTTCTTC	CASSLSRLAGGSEQFF
NA	TRBV9	TRBJ2-1	NA	TGTGCCAGCAGCCAGACACAGGTATACAATGAGCAGTTCTTC	CASSQTQVYNEQFF
NA	TRBV10-3	TRBJ1-2	few	TGTGCCATCAGTGAGTCGTTGGGATCTAACTATGGCTACACCTTC	CAISESLGSNYGYTF
TRBD2	TRBV20-1	TRBJ2-2	many	TGCAGTGCAACGGCAAGCGGGAAGGTCGGGGAGCTGTTTTTT	CSATASGKVGELFF
TRBD1	TRBV28	TRBJ2-7	many	TGTGCCAGCAGGGCAGCTCAGGGGGTACAGGGGGCGCGATACGAGCAGTACTTC	CASRAAQGVQGARYEQYF
NA	TRBV7-9	TRBJ1-3	few	TGTGCCAGCAGCTTAACCGGGCCTCGGCCGGGAAACACCATATATTTT	CASSLTGPRPGNTIYF
TRBD1	TRBV5-5	TRBJ1-5	NA	TGTGCCAGCGAGAGGACAGGGTCAAATCAGCCCCAGCATTTT	CASERTGSNQPQHF
NA	TRBV7-2	TRBJ2-3	many	TGTGCCAGCAGCTTCACAGATACGCAGTATTTT	CASSFTDTQYF
TRBD2	TRBV7-7	TRBJ2-7	NA	TGTGCCAGCAGCTTGGGGGAGGGCTCCTACGAGCAGTACTTC	CASSLGEGSYEQYF
NA	TRBV7-2	TRBJ1-2	many	TGTGCCAGCACCCTTAGGACACCGAATAACTATGGCTACACCTTC	CASTLRTPNNYGYTF
NA	TRBV5-1	TRBJ1-3	many	TGCGCCAGCAGCCCCCGCCTCGGGACCTCTGGAAACACCATATATTTT	CASSPRLGTSGNTIYF
TRBD1	TRBV7-2	TRBJ1-2	many	TGTGCCAGCAGCCAGCGGGACAGGGATGGCTACACCTTC	CASSQRDRDGYTF
NA	TRBV29-1	TRBJ2-7	many	TGCAGCGTTGGACAAACCTACGAGCAGTACTTC	CSVGQTYEQYF
NA	TRBV7-6	TRBJ1-3	few	TGTGCCAGCAGCTTAGTAATGCCTGGAAACACCATATATTTT	CASSLVMPGNTIYF
TRBD1	TRBV11-2	TRBJ1-6	NA	TGTGCCAGCAGCGACGCGAGACAGGGGGCGAATTCACCCCTCCACTTT	CASSDARQGANSPLHF
NA	TRBV12-3/TRBV12-4	TRBJ2-2	NA	TGTGCCAGCAATAAGGGACGGGTCGGGGAGCTGTTTTTT	CASNKGRVGELFF
NA	TRBV10-3	TRBJ2-7	many	TGTGCCATCAGTGCGGGACCCTCGAGAGCCTACGAGCAGTACTTC	CAISAGPSRAYEQYF
NA	TRBV6-5	TRBJ2-2	few	TGTGCCAGCAGTTACTCGACTGAGACCGGGGAGCTGTTTTTT	CASSYSTETGELFF
TRBD2	TRBV29-1	TRBJ2-1	many	TGCAGCGTTGAGAGGGTAGCGGGAAATGAGCAGTTCTTC	CSVERVAGNEQFF
NA	TRBV7-2	TRBJ2-3	NA	TGTGCCAGCAGCGCTAGAATCACAGATACGCAGTATTTT	CASSARITDTQYF
NA	TRBV7-6	TRBJ1-1	NA	TGTGCCAGCAGCCTGACTCAAAAGGACACTGAAGCTTTCTTT	CASSLTQKDTEAFF
NA	TRBV5-1	TRBJ2-7	many	TGCGCCAGCAGCTTTAAAGGCAGTTCCTACGAGCAGTACTTC	CASSFKGSSYEQYF
NA	TRBV20-1	TRBJ1-6	many	TGCAGAATGTGGGTCTCACCCCTCCACTTT	CRMWVSPLHF
NA	TRBV9	TRBJ2-2	many	TGTGCCAGCAGCGTAACGAACACCGGGGAGCTGTTTTTT	CASSVTNTGELFF
NA	TRBV3-1	TRBJ1-5	many	TGTGCCAGCAGCCAAGATGTGGGGCCGGGGCAGCCCCAGCATTTT	CASSQDVGPGQPQHF
NA	TRBV5-4	TRBJ2-1	NA	TGTGCCAGCAGTCAAGGCCGCGGGACTTACAATGAGCAGTTCTTC	CASSQGRGTYNEQFF
NA	TRBV9	TRBJ2-7	NA	TGTGCCAGCAGCGGACGGACCTACGAGCAGTACTTC	CASSGRTYEQYF
NA	TRBV11-2	TRBJ1-1	many	TGTGCCAGCAGCTTAGCTTCGGGGCAGATTGAAGCTTTCTTT	CASSLASGQIEAFF
NA	TRBV11-3	TRBJ2-2	many	TGTGCCAGCAGCTTTCTACCAGGGGCGCCGGACACCGGGGAGCTGTTTTTT	CASSFLPGAPDTGELFF
TRBD1	TRBV20-1	TRBJ2-3	many	TGCAGTGCAAACGGACAGGGGCCCACAGATACGCAGTATTTT	CSANGQGPTDTQYF
NA	TRBV11-2	TRBJ1-5	many	TGTGCCAGCAGCTTACAGGGCAGAACTCTAAAAAGCAATCAGCCCCAGCATTTT	CASSLQGRTLKSNQPQHF
TRBD2	TRBV7-3	TRBJ2-2	many	TGTGCCAGCAGGCGGACTAGCGGGGACACCGGGGAGCTGTTTTTT	CASRRTSGDTGELFF
NA	TRBV30	TRBJ1-5	NA	TGTGCCTGGAGTGCCGGGAGGGAACAGCCCCAGCATTTT	CAWSAGREQPQHF
TRBD2	TRBV9	TRBJ2-1	NA	TGTGCCAGCAGCGTCCGGGAGGATGAGCAGTTCTTC	CASSVREDEQFF
NA	TRBV20-1	TRBJ2-1	many	TGCAGTGCTAGGGGCGAGACAGAATCCTACAATGAGCAGTTCTTC	CSARGETESYNEQFF
NA	TRBV2	TRBJ2-7	many	TGTGCCAGCAGTGGCGGGTATTACGAGCAGTACTTC	CASSGGYYEQYF
NA	TRBV30	TRBJ2-3	NA	TGTGCCTGGAGTCGCGGGAATACGCAGTATTTT	CAWSRGNTQYF
NA	TRBV5-1	TRBJ1-6	many	TGCGCCAGCAGCTTAATTCGCCAGGGGCGACTTAATTCACCCCTCCACTTT	CASSLIRQGRLNSPLHF